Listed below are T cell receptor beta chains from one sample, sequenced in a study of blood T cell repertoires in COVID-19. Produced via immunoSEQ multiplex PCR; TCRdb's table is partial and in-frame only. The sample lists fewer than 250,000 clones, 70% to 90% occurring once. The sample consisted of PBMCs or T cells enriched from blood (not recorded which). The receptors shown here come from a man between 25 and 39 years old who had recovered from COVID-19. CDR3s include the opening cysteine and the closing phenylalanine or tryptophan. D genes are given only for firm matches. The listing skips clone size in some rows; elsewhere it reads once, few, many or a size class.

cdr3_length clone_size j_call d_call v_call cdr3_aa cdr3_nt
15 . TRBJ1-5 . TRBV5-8 CASSLVSYSNQPQHF TGTGCCAGCAGCTTGGTTTCTTATAGCAATCAGCCCCAGCATTTT
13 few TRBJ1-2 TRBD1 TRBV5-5 CASSERTGYGYTF TGTGCCAGCAGCGAAAGGACAGGGTATGGCTACACCTTC
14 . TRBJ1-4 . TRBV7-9 CASCSGGVDEKLFF TGTGCCAGCTGTTCTGGGGGGGTAGATGAAAAACTGTTTTTT
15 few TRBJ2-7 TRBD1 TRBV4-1 CASSQRGQGGHEQYF TGCGCCAGCAGCCAAAGGGGACAGGGAGGCCACGAGCAGTACTTC
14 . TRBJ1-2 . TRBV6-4 CASSVDRSNYGYTF TGTGCCAGCAGTGTTGACAGATCCAACTATGGCTACACCTTC
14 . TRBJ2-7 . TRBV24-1 CATSDPSGAYEQYF TGTGCCACCAGTGACCCATCAGGGGCCTACGAGCAGTACTTC
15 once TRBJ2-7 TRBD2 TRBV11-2 CASSPSAGDHSEQYF TGTGCCAGCAGCCCCTCAGCGGGAGACCACTCCGAGCAGTACTTC
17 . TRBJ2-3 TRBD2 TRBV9 CASSVATSGGRTDTQYF TGTGCCAGCAGCGTAGCGACTAGCGGGGGGAGGACAGATACGCAGTATTTT
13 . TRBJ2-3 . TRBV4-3 CASSQDVADTQYF TGCGCCAGCAGCCAAGATGTCGCAGATACGCAGTATTTT
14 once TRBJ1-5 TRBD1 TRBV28 CASNLYQGDQPQHF TGTGCCAGCAATTTATACCAGGGGGATCAGCCCCAGCATTTT
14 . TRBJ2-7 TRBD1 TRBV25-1 CASSVRGRGPVQYF TGTGCCAGCAGTGTTAGGGGCAGGGGGCCTGTGCAGTACTTC
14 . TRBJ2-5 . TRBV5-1 CASSLVGGMETQYF TGCGCCAGCAGCTTGGTTGGCGGAATGGAGACCCAGTACTTC
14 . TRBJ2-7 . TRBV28 CASRGGAGAYEQYF TGTGCCAGCCGAGGGGGGGCGGGAGCCTACGAGCAGTACTTC
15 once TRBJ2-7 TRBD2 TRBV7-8 CASSLLAGSAYEQYF TGTGCCAGCAGCTTATTAGCGGGATCCGCCTACGAGCAGTACTTC
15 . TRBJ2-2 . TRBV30 CAWSVAGTPTGELFF TGTGCCTGGAGTGTAGCCGGGACACCAACCGGGGAGCTGTTTTTT
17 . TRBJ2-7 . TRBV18 CASSQEGTGVLTYEQYF TGTGCCAGCTCACAAGAAGGAACGGGAGTGCTTACCTACGAGCAGTACTTC
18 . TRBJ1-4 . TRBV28 CASSLWRQGPATNEKLFF TGTGCCAGCAGTTTATGGCGTCAGGGGCCCGCAACTAATGAAAAACTGTTTTTT
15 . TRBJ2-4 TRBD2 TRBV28 CASSLGGDIINIQYF TGTGCCAGCAGTTTGGGGGGGGATATCATAAACATTCAGTACTTC
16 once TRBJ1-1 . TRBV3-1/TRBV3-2 CASSQGVQGLGTEAFF TGTGCCAGCAGCCAAGGGGTACAGGGCTTGGGGACTGAAGCTTTCTTT
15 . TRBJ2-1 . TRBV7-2 CASSLGLSSYNEQFF TGTGCCAGCAGCTTGGGCTTAAGCTCCTACAATGAGCAGTTCTTC
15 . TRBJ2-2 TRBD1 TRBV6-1 CASSEPGTGTGELFF TGTGCCAGCAGTGAACCCGGGACAGGGACCGGGGAGCTGTTTTTT
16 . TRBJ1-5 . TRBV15 CATSRTGGGGDQPQHF TGTGCCACCAGCAGAACTGGGGGGGGTGGTGATCAGCCCCAGCATTTT
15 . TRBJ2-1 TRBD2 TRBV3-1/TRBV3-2 CASSRTSGRIHEQFF TGTGCCAGCAGCCGGACTAGCGGGAGAATCCATGAGCAGTTCTTC
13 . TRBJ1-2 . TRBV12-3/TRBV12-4 CASSLGGRGGYTF TGTGCCAGCAGTTTAGGGGGGCGCGGAGGCTACACCTTC
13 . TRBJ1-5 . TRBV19 CASSKDSLKPQHF TGTGCCAGTAGTAAAGACAGTCTGAAGCCCCAGCATTTT
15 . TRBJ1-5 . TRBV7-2 CASSLMGLSNQPQHF TGTGCCAGCAGCTTAATGGGGCTTAGCAATCAGCCCCAGCATTTT
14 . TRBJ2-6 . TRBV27 CASRRSSGANVLTF TGTGCCAGTCGAAGGAGCTCTGGGGCCAACGTCCTGACTTTC
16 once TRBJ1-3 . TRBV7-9 CASSLTQVNSGNTIYF TGTGCCAGCAGCTTAACACAGGTTAACTCTGGAAACACCATATATTTT
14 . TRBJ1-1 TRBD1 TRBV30 CAWSHGTGGLRAFF TGTGCCTGGAGTCACGGGACAGGGGGCCTACGGGCTTTCTTT
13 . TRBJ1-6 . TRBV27 CASSFYTGSPLHF TGTGCCAGCAGTTTCTATACCGGTTCACCCCTCCACTTT
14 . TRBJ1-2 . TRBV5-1 CASSLGQVNYGYTF TGCGCCAGCAGCTTGGGACAGGTTAACTATGGCTACACCTTC
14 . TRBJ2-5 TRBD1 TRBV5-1 CASRAGTGGETQYF TGCGCCAGCAGAGCCGGGACAGGGGGAGAGACCCAGTACTTC
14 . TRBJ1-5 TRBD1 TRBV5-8 CASSFTGGFKPQHF TGTGCCAGCAGCTTCACAGGGGGCTTTAAGCCCCAGCATTTT
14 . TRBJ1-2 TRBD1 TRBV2 CASSGQGPSYGYTF TGTGCCAGCAGTGGACAGGGACCATCCTATGGCTACACCTTC
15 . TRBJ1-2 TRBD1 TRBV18 CASSPDRGLNYGYTF TGTGCCAGCTCACCGGACAGGGGGCTGAACTATGGCTACACCTTC
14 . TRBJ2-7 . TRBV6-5 CASSFGGSSYEQYF TGTGCCAGCAGTTTCGGGGGAAGCTCCTACGAGCAGTACTTC
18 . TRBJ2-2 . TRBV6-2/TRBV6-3 CASSLTLPGALNTGELFF TGTGCCAGCAGCCTAACCCTCCCAGGGGCCTTGAACACCGGGGAGCTGTTTTTT
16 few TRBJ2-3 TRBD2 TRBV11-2 CASSLSRLADADTQYF TGTGCCAGCAGCTTATCCAGACTAGCGGATGCAGATACGCAGTATTTT
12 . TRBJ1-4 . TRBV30 CAWRGAAEKLFF TGTGCCTGGAGAGGAGCGGCTGAAAAACTGTTTTTT
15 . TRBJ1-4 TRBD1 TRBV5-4 CASSFFGTGGEKLFF TGTGCCAGCAGCTTTTTTGGGACAGGGGGTGAAAAACTGTTTTTT
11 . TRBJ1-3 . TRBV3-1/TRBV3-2 CASRGAGTIYF TGTGCCAGCAGGGGGGCCGGCACCATATATTTT
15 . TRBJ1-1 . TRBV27 CASKQFRDLNTEAFF TGTGCCAGCAAGCAATTTCGTGACTTGAACACTGAAGCTTTCTTT
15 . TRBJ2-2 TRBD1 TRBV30 CAWSAGTGTTGELFF TGTGCCTGGAGTGCCGGGACAGGGACCACCGGGGAGCTGTTTTTT
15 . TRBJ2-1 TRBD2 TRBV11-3 CASSLAGTSGVEQFF TGTGCCAGCAGCTTAGCGGGGACTAGCGGAGTTGAGCAGTTCTTC
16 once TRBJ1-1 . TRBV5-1 CASSGGKVLGSTEAFF TGCGCCAGCAGCGGAGGCAAGGTTTTAGGCTCCACTGAAGCTTTCTTT
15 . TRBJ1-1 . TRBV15 CATSRVSLRNTEAFF TGTGCCACCAGCAGAGTATCACTGAGGAACACTGAAGCTTTCTTT
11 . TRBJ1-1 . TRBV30 CAWSVLEEAFF TGTGCCTGGAGTGTACTTGAGGAAGCTTTCTTT
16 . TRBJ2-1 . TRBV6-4 CASSEAETTSFYEQFF TGTGCCAGCAGTGAGGCCGAAACTACTAGCTTCTATGAGCAGTTCTTC
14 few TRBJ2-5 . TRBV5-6 CASSLGQASWAQYF TGTGCCAGCAGCTTGGGACAGGCCTCGTGGGCCCAGTACTTC
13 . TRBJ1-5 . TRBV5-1 CASSFEGGQPQHF TGCGCCAGCAGCTTTGAAGGGGGTCAGCCCCAGCATTTT
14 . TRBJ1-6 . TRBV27 CASRSPGRGSPLHF TGTGCCAGCAGGTCCCCCGGACGCGGGTCACCCCTCCACTTT
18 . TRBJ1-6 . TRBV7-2 CASSPQPRQANNNSPLHF TGTGCCAGCAGCCCGCAGCCTCGACAGGCCAATAATAATTCACCCCTCCACTTT
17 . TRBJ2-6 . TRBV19 CASSLTGTRSGANVLTF TGTGCCAGTAGTCTGACCGGGACACGCTCTGGGGCCAACGTCCTGACTTTC
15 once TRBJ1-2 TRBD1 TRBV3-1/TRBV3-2 CASSQGGTASYGYTF TGTGCCAGCAGCCAAGGCGGGACAGCGTCCTATGGCTACACCTTC
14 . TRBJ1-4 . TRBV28 CASSFGGGQEKLFF TGTGCCAGCAGTTTTGGGGGGGGTCAAGAAAAACTGTTTTTT
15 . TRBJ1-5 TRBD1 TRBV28 CASSTTGFNGQPQHF TGTGCCAGCAGTACGACAGGGTTTAATGGGCAGCCCCAGCATTTT
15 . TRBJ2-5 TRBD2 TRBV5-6 CASSPSGGRGETQYF TGTGCCAGCAGCCCCAGCGGGGGGCGAGGGGAGACCCAGTACTTC
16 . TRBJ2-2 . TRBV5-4 CASSLRDRSLTGELFF TGTGCCAGCAGCTTGCGTGACAGGTCGCTTACCGGGGAGCTGTTTTTT
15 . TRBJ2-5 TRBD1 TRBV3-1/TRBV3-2 CASSRLQGVQETQYF TGTGCCAGCAGCCGATTACAGGGGGTCCAAGAGACCCAGTACTTC